Shown below are 9 T cell receptor beta chains from a single sample sequenced in a study of blood T cell dynamics during melanoma immunotherapy. Time point denoted: pre-treatment baseline. Using immunoSEQ multiplex PCR, the repertoire was profiled, and TCRdb retains in-frame clones only, with some absent. The table has just over 7,000 clones, approximately 83% seen once; the top ten hold roughly a sixth. The specimen comprised blood, sampled from a patient treated with checkpoint blockade. The receptors were gathered from a human donor with melanoma.

The V gene is TRBV29-1, the J gene TRBJ2-7, with D maybe TRBD1 (6 bases). This CDR3 comprises 13 residues. Deletions cut 4 bases from V and 1 base from J, with 11 bases between. CDR1 is SQVTM and CDR2 is ANQGSEA in the germline V gene. The CDR3 reads CSVVGGSSYEQYF. In nucleotides, the CDR3 is TGCAGCGTTGTAGGGGGATCTTCCTACGAGCAGTACTTC.

This clone was observed once. The J gene is TRBJ2-7, the V gene TRBV11-2; TRBD1 is a possible D gene (6 bases). Germline V gene sequence: CDR1 SGHAT, CDR2 FQNNGV. The CDR3 length is 13 residues. The ends were cut back, 3 bases at V and 3 bases at J, with 9 bases in the middle. CDR3 amino acids: CASSLDSNYEQYF. CDR3 coding DNA: TGTGCCAGCAGCTTGGACAGCAACTACGAGCAGTACTTC.

This sequence joins TRBV12-2 and TRBJ1-2; the table's D gene call, TRBD1, was not cross checked with the DNA. TRBV12-2 is annotated as a pseudogene. This CDR3 region has 15 residues. The CDR3, as DNA: TGTGCAAGTCGCTCAGATACAGGGATTAACTATGGCTACACCTTC. Amino acids: CASRSDTGINYGYTF.

The rearrangement uses TRBV19 and TRBJ2-7; 9 bases are shared with TRBD1. With V trimmed by 4 bases and J by 4 bases, 5 bases remained unmatched. This CDR3 comprises 14 residues. CDR1 is LNHDA, CDR2 SQIVND, per germline (reference sequence). The CDR3: CASSTTGGLYEQYF. The CDR3 region has the DNA TGTGCCAGTAGTACCACAGGGGGCCTTTACGAGCAGTACTTC. The full variable domain, its missing parts supplied by reference TRBV19 and TRBJ2-7, is DGGITQSPKYLFRKEGQNVTLSCEQNLNHDAMYWYRQDPGQGLRLIYYSQIVNDFQKGDIAEGYSVSREKKESFPLTVTSAQKNPTAFYLCASSTTGGLYEQYFGPGTRLTVT.

This clone was detected only once. The chain couples TRBV28 to TRBJ1-3; D is perhaps TRBD1 (5 bases). From germline, CDR1 is MDHEN and CDR2 SYDVKM. The CDR3 sequence is 16 residues long. V was clipped by 2 bases and J by 4 bases, with 15 bases between them. CDR3 protein: CASSLPRAGSGNTIYF. The CDR3 nucleotides are TGTGCCAGCAGTTTACCCCGGGCAGGGTCGGGAAACACCATATATTTT.

V and J are TRBV11-2 and TRBJ1-1, with a tentative D call TRBD1 (5 bases). The germline V and J ends were trimmed by 5 bases and 0 bases, with 10 bases remaining between them. There are 14 residues in the CDR3. The germline gives CDR1 SGHAT, CDR2 FQNNGV. CDR3 in DNA: TGTGCCAGCAGCCCTCAGGGTATGAACACTGAAGCTTTCTTT. Its protein product is CASSPQGMNTEAFF.

V and J are TRBV9 and TRBJ1-4; D call uncertain. There are 14 residues in the CDR3. CDR1 is SGDLS and CDR2 is YYNGEE in the germline V gene. V was trimmed by 0 bases and J by 7 bases, leaving 10 bases between them. The CDR3 nucleotides read TGTGCCAGCAGCGTAGCCCGGGAGGGTGAAAAACTGTTTTTT. As protein: CASSVAREGEKLFF.

The V gene is TRBV28, the J gene TRBJ1-1, with no clear D. V was pared by 7 bases and J by 4 bases, with 22 bases between. This CDR3 has 16 amino acids. The germline V gene has CDR1 MDHEN and CDR2 SYDVKM. CDR3 DNA sequence: TGTGCCAGCACCTCGCCGAGTCCAACCCCGAGCACTGAAGCTTTCTTT. Its translation: CASTSPSPTPSTEAFF.

There are a few counts of this clone. The chain links TRBV28 to TRBJ1-5, with D hard to call. Germline V gene lookup returns CDR1 MDHEN and CDR2 SYDVKM. Trimming shortened V by 8 bases and J by 0 bases, and 20 bases separated the two germline ends. The CDR3 sequence is 17 residues long. CDR3 in amino acids: CASHPWLGRYSNQPQHF. The CDR3 DNA follows: TGTGCCAGCCACCCCTGGCTTGGGCGATATAGCAATCAGCCCCAGCATTTT.